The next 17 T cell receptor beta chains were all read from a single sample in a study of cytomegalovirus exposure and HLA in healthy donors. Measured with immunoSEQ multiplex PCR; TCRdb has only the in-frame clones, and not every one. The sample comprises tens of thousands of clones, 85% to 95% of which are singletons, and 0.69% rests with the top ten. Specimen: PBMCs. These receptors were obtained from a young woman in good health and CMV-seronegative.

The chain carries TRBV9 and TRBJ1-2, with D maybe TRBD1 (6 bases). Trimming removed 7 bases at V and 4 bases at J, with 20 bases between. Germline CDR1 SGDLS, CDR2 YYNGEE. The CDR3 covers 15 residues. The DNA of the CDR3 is TGTGCCAGCGCCGCGGGGGGCGCAGTGGGCTATGGCTACACCTTC. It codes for CASAAGGAVGYGYTF.

The CDR3 protein is CASSAGQSLIEAFF. In DNA form, the CDR3 reads TGCGCCAGCAGCGCGGGACAGAGCTTGATTGAAGCTTTCTTT. The chain uses TRBV5-1 and TRBJ1-1, with 7 bases identical to TRBD1. The V gene's germline CDR1 is SGHRS and CDR2 YFSETQ. The CDR3 spans 14 residues. The J segment lost 7 bases and the V segment lost 4 bases, leaving 10 bases of the junction unmatched.

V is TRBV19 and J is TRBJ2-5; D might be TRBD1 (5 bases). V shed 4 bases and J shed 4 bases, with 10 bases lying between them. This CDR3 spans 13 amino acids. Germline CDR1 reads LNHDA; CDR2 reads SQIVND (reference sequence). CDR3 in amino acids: CASSTGLGETQYF. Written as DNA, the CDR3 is TGTGCCAGTAGTACAGGGCTCGGAGAGACCCAGTACTTC.

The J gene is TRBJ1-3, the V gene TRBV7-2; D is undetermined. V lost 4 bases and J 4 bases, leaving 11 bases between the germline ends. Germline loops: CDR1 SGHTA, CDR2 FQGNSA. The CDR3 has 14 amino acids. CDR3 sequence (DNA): TGTGCCAGCAGCTCGACGGGGTACGGAAACACCATATATTTT. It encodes CASSSTGYGNTIYF.

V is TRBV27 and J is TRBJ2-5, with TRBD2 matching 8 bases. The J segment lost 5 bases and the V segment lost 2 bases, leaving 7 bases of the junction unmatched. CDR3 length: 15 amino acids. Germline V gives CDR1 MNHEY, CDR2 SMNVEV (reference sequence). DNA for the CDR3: TGTGCCAGCAGTTTAGAGCGGGGGCGTTCGGAGACCCAGTACTTC. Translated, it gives CASSLERGRSETQYF.

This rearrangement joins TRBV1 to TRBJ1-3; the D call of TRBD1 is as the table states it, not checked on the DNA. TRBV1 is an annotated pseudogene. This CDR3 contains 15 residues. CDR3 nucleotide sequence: TGCACCAGCAGCCAAGGCCAGGGCTCTGGAAACACCATATATTTT. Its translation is CTSSQGQGSGNTIYF.

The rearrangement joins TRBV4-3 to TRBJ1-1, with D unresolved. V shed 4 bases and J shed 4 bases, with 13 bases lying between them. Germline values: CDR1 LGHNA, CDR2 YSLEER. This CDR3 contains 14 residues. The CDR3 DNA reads TGCGCCAGCAGCCTCGGGGTTTCGGGCACTGAAGCTTTCTTT. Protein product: CASSLGVSGTEAFF.

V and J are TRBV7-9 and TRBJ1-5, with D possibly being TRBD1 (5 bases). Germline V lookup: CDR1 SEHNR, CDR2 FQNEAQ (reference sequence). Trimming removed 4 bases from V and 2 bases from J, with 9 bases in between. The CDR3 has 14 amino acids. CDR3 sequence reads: CASSSGLGNQPQHF. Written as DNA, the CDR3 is TGTGCCAGCAGCTCAGGGCTGGGCAATCAGCCCCAGCATTTT.

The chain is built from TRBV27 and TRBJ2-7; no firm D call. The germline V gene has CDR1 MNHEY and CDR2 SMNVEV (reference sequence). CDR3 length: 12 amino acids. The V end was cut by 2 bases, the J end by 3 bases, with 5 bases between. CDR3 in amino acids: CASSLTGYEQYF. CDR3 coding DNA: TGTGCCAGCAGTTTAACCGGCTACGAGCAGTACTTC.

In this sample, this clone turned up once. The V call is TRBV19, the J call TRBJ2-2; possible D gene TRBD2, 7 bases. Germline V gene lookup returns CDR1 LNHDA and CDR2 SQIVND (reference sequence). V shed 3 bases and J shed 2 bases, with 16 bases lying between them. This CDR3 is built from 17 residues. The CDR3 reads CASSIGGGGLNTGELFF. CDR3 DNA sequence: TGTGCCAGTAGTATTGGTGGGGGGGGCTTAAACACCGGGGAGCTGTTTTTT.

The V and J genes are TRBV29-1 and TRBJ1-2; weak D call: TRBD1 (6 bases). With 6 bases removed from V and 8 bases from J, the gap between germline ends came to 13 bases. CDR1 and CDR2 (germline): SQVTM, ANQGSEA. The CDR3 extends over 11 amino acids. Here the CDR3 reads CSVGPGDGYTF. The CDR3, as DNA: TGCAGCGTGGGGCCAGGGGACGGCTACACCTTC.

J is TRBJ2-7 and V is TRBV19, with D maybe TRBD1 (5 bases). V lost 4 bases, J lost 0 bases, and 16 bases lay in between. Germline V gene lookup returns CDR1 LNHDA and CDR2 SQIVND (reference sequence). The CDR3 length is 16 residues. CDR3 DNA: TGTGCCAGTAGTAACCTAAAGGACACAGTCTCCTACGAGCAGTACTTC. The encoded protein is CASSNLKDTVSYEQYF.

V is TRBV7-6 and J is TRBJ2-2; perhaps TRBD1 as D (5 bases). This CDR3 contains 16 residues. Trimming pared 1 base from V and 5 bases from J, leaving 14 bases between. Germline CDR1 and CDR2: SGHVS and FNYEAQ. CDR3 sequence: CASSLGVRVQTGELFF. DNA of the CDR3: TGTGCCAGCAGCTTAGGTGTCAGGGTTCAGACCGGGGAGCTGTTTTTT.

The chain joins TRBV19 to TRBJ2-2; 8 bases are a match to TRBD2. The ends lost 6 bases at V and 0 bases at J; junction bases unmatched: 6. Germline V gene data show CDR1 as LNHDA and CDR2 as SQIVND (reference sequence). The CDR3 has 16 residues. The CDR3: CASSGGAGANTGELFF. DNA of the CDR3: TGTGCCAGTAGCGGGGGAGCGGGGGCGAACACCGGGGAGCTGTTTTTT.

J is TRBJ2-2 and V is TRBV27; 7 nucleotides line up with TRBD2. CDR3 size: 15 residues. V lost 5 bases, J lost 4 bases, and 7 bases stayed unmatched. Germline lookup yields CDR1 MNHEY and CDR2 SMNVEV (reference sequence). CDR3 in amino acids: CASSPPASGTGELFF. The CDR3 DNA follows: TGTGCCAGCAGTCCCCCGGCTAGCGGCACCGGGGAGCTGTTTTTT.

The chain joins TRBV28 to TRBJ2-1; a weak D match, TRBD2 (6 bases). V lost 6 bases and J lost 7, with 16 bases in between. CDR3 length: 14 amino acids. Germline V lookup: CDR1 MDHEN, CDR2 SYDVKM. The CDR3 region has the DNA TGTGCCAGCAGGCGTTACGGGAGTGGGAATGAGCAGTTCTTC. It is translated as CASRRYGSGNEQFF.

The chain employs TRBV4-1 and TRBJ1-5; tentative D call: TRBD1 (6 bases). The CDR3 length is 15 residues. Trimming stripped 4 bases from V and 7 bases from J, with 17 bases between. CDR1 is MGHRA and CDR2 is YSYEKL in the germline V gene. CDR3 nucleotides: TGCGCCAGCAGCCCGGGACATCAAGGAGACCAGCCCCAGCATTTT. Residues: CASSPGHQGDQPQHF.